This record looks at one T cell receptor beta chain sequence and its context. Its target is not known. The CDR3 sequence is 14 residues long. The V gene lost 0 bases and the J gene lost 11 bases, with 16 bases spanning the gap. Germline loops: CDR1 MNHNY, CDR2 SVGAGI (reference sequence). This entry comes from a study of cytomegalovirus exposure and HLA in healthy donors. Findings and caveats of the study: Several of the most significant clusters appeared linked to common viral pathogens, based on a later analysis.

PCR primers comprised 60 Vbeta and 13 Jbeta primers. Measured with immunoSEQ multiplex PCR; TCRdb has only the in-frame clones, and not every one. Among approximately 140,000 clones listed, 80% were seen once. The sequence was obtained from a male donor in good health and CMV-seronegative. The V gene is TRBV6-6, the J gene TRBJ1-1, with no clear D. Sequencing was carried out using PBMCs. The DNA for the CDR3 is TGTGCCAGCAGTTACTCGAGTCTTGGGAGTGGGGCTTTCTTT. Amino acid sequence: CASSYSSLGSGAFF.